Included here is one T cell receptor beta chain sequence, with context. This record comes from a study of T cell changes during pregnancy in multiple sclerosis. Sequencing used immunoSEQ multiplex PCR; TCRdb keeps in-frame clones, though not all of them. The sample shows about 86,000 clones, 85% to 95% of them seen only once. J gave up 7 bases and V 4 bases, and 9 bases lay outside the gene matches. Germline assignment: CDR1 LGHNA and CDR2 YNFKEQ. The CDR3 consists of 15 residues. The source is a female donor in good health, enrolled as a control in a pregnancy study. The sequencing used peripheral blood, collected in the first trimester of pregnancy. The gene calls are TRBV4-2 and TRBJ2-2; 7 nucleotides align to TRBD2. DNA for the CDR3: TGTGCCAGCAGCCTTAGCCGGGGGGAAGTCGGGGAGCTGTTTTTT. It translates to CASSLSRGEVGELFF.